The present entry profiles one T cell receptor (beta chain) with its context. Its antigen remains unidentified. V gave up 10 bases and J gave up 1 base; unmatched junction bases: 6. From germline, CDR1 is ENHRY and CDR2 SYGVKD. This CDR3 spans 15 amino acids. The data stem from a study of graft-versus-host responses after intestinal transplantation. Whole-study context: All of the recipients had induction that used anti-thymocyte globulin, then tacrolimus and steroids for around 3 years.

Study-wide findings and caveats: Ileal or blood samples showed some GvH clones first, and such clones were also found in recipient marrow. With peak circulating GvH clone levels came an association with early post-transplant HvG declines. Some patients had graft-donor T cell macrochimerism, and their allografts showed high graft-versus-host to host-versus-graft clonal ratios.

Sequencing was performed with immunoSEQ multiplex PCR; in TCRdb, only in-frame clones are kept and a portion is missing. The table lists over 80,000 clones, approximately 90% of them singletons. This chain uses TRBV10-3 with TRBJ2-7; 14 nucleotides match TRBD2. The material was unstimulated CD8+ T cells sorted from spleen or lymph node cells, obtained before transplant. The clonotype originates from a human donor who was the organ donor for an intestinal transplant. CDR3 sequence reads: CATGLAGGLSYEQYF. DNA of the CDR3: TGTGCCACCGGACTAGCGGGGGGCTTATCCTACGAGCAGTACTTC.